This TCR beta chain was recorded in a study of vaccination and CD4 T cells after COVID-19. The CDR3 runs to 18 residues. Germline-derived CDR1 and CDR2 are MNHEY and SMNVEV (reference sequence). V lost 0 bases and J lost 5; bases outside the gene matches: 12. Noted treatment: approximately 10-day PBMC culture with coronavirus spike peptide pools or control peptides (ViraFEST assay). By sample fraction, this clonotype is medium-sized. Its antigen remains unidentified. Cultured CD4+ T cell DNA underwent sequencing with the Oncomine TCR Beta short-read assay. TCRdb reanalysed the PCR reads using MiXCR and keeps one entry per CDR3 protein. The sample has around 10,000 distinct CDR3 sequences, about 31% seen once; the top ten hold around 14%.

The sequence was collected from a human donor who had recovered from COVID-19. The chain links TRBV27 to TRBJ2-3, with 9 bases fitting TRBD2. The material was CD4+ T cells from blood, cultured in vitro, obtained after SARS-CoV-2 vaccination. CDR3 nucleotide sequence: TGTGCCAGCAGTTTATCGGCCTTGGCGGGAGGGTATGGAGATACGCAGTATTTT. Protein product: CASSLSALAGGYGDTQYF.